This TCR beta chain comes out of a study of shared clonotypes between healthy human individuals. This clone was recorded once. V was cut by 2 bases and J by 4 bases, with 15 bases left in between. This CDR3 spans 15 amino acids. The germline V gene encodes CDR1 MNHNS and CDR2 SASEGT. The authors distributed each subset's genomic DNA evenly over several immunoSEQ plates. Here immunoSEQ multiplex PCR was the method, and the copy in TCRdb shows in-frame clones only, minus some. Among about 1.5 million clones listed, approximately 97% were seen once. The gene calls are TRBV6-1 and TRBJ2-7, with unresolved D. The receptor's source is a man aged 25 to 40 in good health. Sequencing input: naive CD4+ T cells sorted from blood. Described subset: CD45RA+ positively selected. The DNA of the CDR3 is TGTGCCAGCAGTGAACTGTCCCCAGCTTCTTACGAGCAGTACTTC. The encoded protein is CASSELSPASYEQYF.